By proportion, the clone carrying this T cell receptor beta chain is medium-sized. MiXCR, run by TCRdb on the PCR reads, gives a single entry per CDR3 protein. The profile shows about 3,000 distinct CDR3 sequences, around 46% of them singletons. The sample belongs to a study of immune characterization of retroperitoneal liposarcoma. This CDR3 has 14 residues. J gave up 6 bases and V 0 bases, and 2 bases lay outside the gene matches. Looked up from germline, CDR1 is SGHRS and CDR2 is YFSETQ. Sequenced sample: tumor tissue. The chain recombines TRBV5-1 with TRBJ1-1; the match to TRBD1 covers 10 bases. The clonotype comes from a male donor with retroperitoneal liposarcoma. The CDR3 region is CASSLEGQGAEAFF. In DNA, the CDR3 is TGCGCCAGCAGCTTGGAAGGACAGGGGGCTGAAGCTTTCTTT.